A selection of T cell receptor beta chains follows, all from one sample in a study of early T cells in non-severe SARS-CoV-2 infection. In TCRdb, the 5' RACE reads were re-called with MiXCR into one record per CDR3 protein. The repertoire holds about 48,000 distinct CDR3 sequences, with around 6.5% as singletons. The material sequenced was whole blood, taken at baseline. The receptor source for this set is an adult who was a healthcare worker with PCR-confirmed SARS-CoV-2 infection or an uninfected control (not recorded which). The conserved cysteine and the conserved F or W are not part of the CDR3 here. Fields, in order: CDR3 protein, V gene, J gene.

ASSRGGTGGFGANVLT	TRBV28	TRBJ2-6
ASSSQSSSYEQY	TRBV7-8	TRBJ2-7
ASSATGGATDTQY	TRBV6-4	TRBJ2-3
ASSYRRDQPQH	TRBV28	TRBJ1-5
ASSQGVAGVIQETQY	TRBV4-2	TRBJ2-5
ASSPLPGQGKQPQH	TRBV6-1	TRBJ1-5
ASSLDLIPSGTDTQY	TRBV11-2	TRBJ2-3
ASSRLAGGNGNEQF	TRBV11-2	TRBJ2-1
ASSVVASTSNTEAF	TRBV9	TRBJ1-1
SVRASGRQTQY	TRBV29-1	TRBJ2-5
ASRGSGTRFDEQF	TRBV6-5	TRBJ2-1
ASSLQVVAQH	TRBV28	TRBJ1-5
ASSDFGQTIQETQY	TRBV4-1	TRBJ2-5
ASMEWISGANVLT	TRBV28	TRBJ2-6
ASIFARTGELF	TRBV2	TRBJ2-2
SASAGLNQPQH	TRBV20-1	TRBJ1-5
ASSFESYEQY	TRBV12-3/TRBV12-4	TRBJ2-7
ASSRLGTEAF	TRBV6-2/TRBV6-3	TRBJ1-1
ASTQSGGYT	TRBV7-9	TRBJ1-2
ASRGQGSPLH	TRBV6-1	TRBJ1-6
AIRAGGSYNSPLH	TRBV28	TRBJ1-6
ASSLVEGWRGDTQY	TRBV7-7	TRBJ2-3